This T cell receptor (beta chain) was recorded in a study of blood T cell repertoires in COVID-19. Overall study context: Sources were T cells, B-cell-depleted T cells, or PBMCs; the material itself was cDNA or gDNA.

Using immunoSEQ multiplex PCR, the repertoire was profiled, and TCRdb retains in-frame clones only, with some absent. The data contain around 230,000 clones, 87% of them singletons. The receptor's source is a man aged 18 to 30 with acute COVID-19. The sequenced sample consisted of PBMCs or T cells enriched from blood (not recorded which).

The CDR3 sequence: CASSSGVGNQPQHF. For the CDR3, the DNA is TGTGCCAGCAGCTCAGGGGTGGGCAATCAGCCCCAGCATTTT. V and J are TRBV11-3 and TRBJ1-5; weak D call: TRBD1 (6 bases). Per germline, CDR1 SGHNT and CDR2 YENEEA. The V and J ends lost 4 bases and 2 bases respectively, with 9 bases between them. The CDR3 totals 14 residues. The full variable domain, rest sourced from reference TRBV11-3 and TRBJ1-5, is EAGVVQSPRYKIIEKKQPVAFWCNPISGHNTLYWYLQNLGQGPELLIRYENEEAVDDSQLPKDRFSAERLKGVDSTLKIQPAELGDSAVYLCASSSGVGNQPQHFGDGTRLSIL.